The 10 T cell receptor beta chains below all came from one sample that was sequenced in a study of T cell responses to AZD1222 COVID-19 vaccine. Some clones are missing from TCRdb's copy, which holds only in-frame ones; the method was immunoSEQ multiplex PCR. The sample has about 120,000 clones; approximately 90% are singletons. Sample: peripheral blood, taken 28 days after the second AZD1222 dose. The receptors come from an adult who received the AZD1222 COVID-19 vaccine.

The rearrangement joins TRBV24-1 to TRBJ2-7; 10 bases line up with TRBD1. The CDR3 is 16 residues long. With 2 bases clipped from V and 4 bases from J, the junction kept 7 bases outside the gene matches. CDR1 is KGHDR and CDR2 is SFDVKD in the germline V gene. The CDR3 bases are TGTGCCACCAGTGATTGGGGACAGGGGTCTGGGTACGAGCAGTACTTC. Translated, it gives CATSDWGQGSGYEQYF.

With regard to this clone: Distinct nucleotide sequences in the sample also encode this CDR3. The rearrangement links TRBV27 to TRBJ2-3, with 8 bases that match TRBD1. Germline-derived CDR1 and CDR2 are MNHEY and SMNVEV (reference sequence). The CDR3 sequence is 16 residues long. Trimming took 5 bases from V and 2 from J; bases not matched to a gene: 9. CDR3 loop: CASSPSTGEITDTQYF. CDR3 in DNA: TGTGCCAGCAGTCCGTCGACAGGGGAGATCACAGATACGCAGTATTTT.

This clone has a handful of counts. The CDR3 protein is CASSVGGLGPNQPQHF. CDR3 in DNA: TGTGCCAGCAGCGTAGGGGGGCTTGGGCCGAATCAGCCCCAGCATTTT. V is TRBV9 and J is TRBJ1-5; a possible D gene is TRBD1 (6 bases). The germline V gene has CDR1 SGDLS and CDR2 YYNGEE. The germline V and J ends were trimmed by 0 bases and 4 bases, with 14 bases remaining between them. The CDR3 has 16 amino acids.

The chain links TRBV7-9 to TRBJ2-5; 7 bases map to TRBD2. The CDR3 has 17 amino acids. Germline CDR1 and CDR2: SEHNR and FQNEAQ (reference sequence). Trimming removed 7 bases from V and 4 bases from J; junction bases left unmatched: 18. The CDR3 DNA reads as TGTGCCAGCACCCCCGGGCGGACGGGAGGTCTTGGAGAGACCCAGTACTTC. Amino acid sequence: CASTPGRTGGLGETQYF.

The rearrangement joins TRBV27 to TRBJ1-5; D is unclear. CDR1 is MNHEY, CDR2 SMNVEV, per germline (reference sequence). The CDR3 is 13 amino acids. V lost 3 bases and J lost 3, with 6 bases in between. The CDR3 loop is CASSFGINQPQHF. The CDR3 DNA sequence: TGTGCCAGCAGTTTTGGCATCAATCAGCCCCAGCATTTT.

The V and J genes are TRBV3-1 (or the pseudogene TRBV3-2) and TRBJ2-1, with 15 bases aligning to TRBD2. There are 19 residues in the CDR3. The V and J ends lost 2 bases and 1 base, in that order; junction bases with no gene match: 6. Germline CDR1 is LGHDT and CDR2 is YNNKEL (reference sequence). The CDR3 sequence: CASSQQGLAGGGSYNEQFF. Here the CDR3 DNA reads TGTGCCAGCAGCCAACAGGGACTAGCGGGAGGAGGATCCTACAATGAGCAGTTCTTC.

This chain uses TRBV6-5 with TRBJ1-2; unclear D gene. The length of the CDR3 is 15 residues. Germline-derived CDR1 and CDR2 are MNHEY and SVGAGI. Trimming took 7 bases from V and 10 from J, leaving 25 bases between them. This CDR3 is CASINSKIHIWHYTF. For the CDR3, the DNA is TGTGCCAGCATTAACAGTAAGATCCACATCTGGCACTACACCTTC.

This chain joins TRBV2 and TRBJ2-7; the D is unclear. Germline lookup yields CDR1 SNHLY and CDR2 FYNNEI. The CDR3 covers 12 residues. The V gene lost 4 bases and the J gene lost 2 bases, with 6 bases spanning the gap. This CDR3 is CASSAATYEQYF. DNA of the CDR3: TGTGCCAGCAGTGCTGCCACCTACGAGCAGTACTTC.

The J gene is TRBJ2-1, the V gene TRBV5-1, with D perhaps TRBD2 (6 bases). Germline lookup yields CDR1 SGHRS and CDR2 YFSETQ. The CDR3 loop spans 13 amino acids. V was clipped by 1 base and J by 7 bases, with 9 bases between them. DNA for the CDR3: TGCGCCAGCAGCTTGACTAGCTTGAATGAGCAGTTCTTC. This codes for CASSLTSLNEQFF. Complete variable domain (other parts from reference TRBV5-1 and TRBJ2-1): KAGVTQTPRYLIKTRGQQVTLSCSPISGHRSVSWYQQTPGQGLQFLFEYFSETQRNKGNFPGRFSGRQFSNSRSEMNVSTLELGDSALYLCASSLTSLNEQFFGPGTRLTVL.

The V gene is TRBV28, the J gene TRBJ1-5, with D possibly being TRBD1 (6 bases). The CDR3 is 15 residues long. Per germline, CDR1 MDHEN and CDR2 SYDVKM. The germline V and J ends were trimmed by 6 bases and 3 bases, with 15 bases remaining between them. In nucleotides, the CDR3 is TGTGCCAGCAGCCCTCAGGGGCGGTACAATCAGCCCCAGCATTTT. Its protein is CASSPQGRYNQPQHF.